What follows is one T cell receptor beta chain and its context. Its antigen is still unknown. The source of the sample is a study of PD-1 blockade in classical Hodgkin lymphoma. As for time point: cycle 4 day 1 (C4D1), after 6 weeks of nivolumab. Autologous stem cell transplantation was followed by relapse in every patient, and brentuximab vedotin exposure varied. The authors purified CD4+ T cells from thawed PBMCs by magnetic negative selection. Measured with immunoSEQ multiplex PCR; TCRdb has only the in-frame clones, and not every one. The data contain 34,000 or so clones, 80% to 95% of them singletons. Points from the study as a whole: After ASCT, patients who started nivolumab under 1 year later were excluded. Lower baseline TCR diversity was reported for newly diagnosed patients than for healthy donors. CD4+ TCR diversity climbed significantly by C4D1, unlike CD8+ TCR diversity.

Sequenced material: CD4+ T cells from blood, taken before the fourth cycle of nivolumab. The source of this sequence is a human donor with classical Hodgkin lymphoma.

The CDR3 spells CSVMLGLGNQPQHF. The CDR3 DNA is TGCAGCGTAATGCTAGGGTTGGGCAATCAGCCCCAGCATTTT. J is TRBJ1-5 and V is TRBV29-1; D not certain. V dropped 6 bases and J dropped 2 bases, with 14 bases sitting between them. This CDR3 has 14 residues. CDR1 is SQVTM, CDR2 ANQGSEA, per germline. Together with reference TRBV29-1 and TRBJ1-5, the CDR3 gives the full variable domain: SAVISQKPSRDICQRGTSLTIQCQVDSQVTMMFWYRQQPGQSLTLIATANQGSEATYESGFVIDKFPISRPNLTFSTLTVSNMSPEDSSIYLCSVMLGLGNQPQHFGDGTRLSIL.